This TCR beta chain emerged from a study of shared clonotypes between healthy human individuals. Study-wide findings and caveats: Donor scarcity curtailed the genetic and exposure-history diversity represented herein. Measured sharing among donors was expected to vary with sequencing depth.

The data were produced by immunoSEQ multiplex PCR, yet TCRdb's version contains in-frame clones alone and is incomplete. This table has hundreds of thousands of clones, around 78% appearing once. J lost 7 bases, V lost 6 bases, and 11 bases had no gene match. This CDR3 has 16 residues. Germline lookup yields CDR1 LNHDA and CDR2 SQIVND (reference sequence). This clone was seen only a few times. Its target is not known. The sample holds other DNA sequences that translate to the same CDR3. V is TRBV19 and J is TRBJ2-2; TRBD1 matches at 10 bases. The sequenced sample was memory CD4+ T cells sorted from blood. Subset here: CD45RA-negative fraction. The TCR originated in a woman in her twenties or thirties in good health. The chain's CDR3 is CASRKQGTGENGELFF. CDR3 nucleotide sequence: TGTGCCAGTAGGAAACAAGGGACAGGGGAAAACGGGGAGCTGTTTTTT. Full variable domain (remainder filled in from reference TRBV19 and TRBJ2-2): DGGITQSPKYLFRKEGQNVTLSCEQNLNHDAMYWYRQDPGQGLRLIYYSQIVNDFQKGDIAEGYSVSREKKESFPLTVTSAQKNPTAFYLCASRKQGTGENGELFFGEGSRLTVL.